The 8 T cell receptor beta chains given below trace back to one sample, sequenced in a study of cytomegalovirus exposure and HLA in healthy donors listed by TCRdb under 2017. Library preparation was by the immunoSEQ multiplex PCR assay. The multiplex PCR relied on a mix of 60 forward primers for TCR Vbeta segments and 13 reverse primers for TCR Jbeta segments. Held by TCRdb, this immuneACCESS table contains in-frame sequences only and omits some clones. Under half of the omission traces to an unresolved V gene where checked; the cause of the rest is unknown. The sample table shows more than 95,000 clones, and 8% to 11% are seen once. The ten largest clonotypes hold approximately 4.4% of the sample. Material for sequencing was PBMCs. These receptors all stem from a young woman in good health and CMV-seropositive.

This clone was detected a few times. The V and J genes are TRBV5-4 and TRBJ1-1, with TRBD1 as a possible D gene (5 bases). V shed 4 bases and J shed 11 bases, with 18 bases lying between them. The CDR3 is 13 amino acids. CDR1 is SGHNT and CDR2 is YYREEE in the germline V gene (reference sequence). CDR3 sequence reads: CASSDTQGSSAFF. DNA of the CDR3: TGTGCCAGCAGCGACACCCAGGGCTCCAGCGCTTTCTTT.

V and J are TRBV2 and TRBJ2-3; D remains unclear. The CDR3 extends over 15 amino acids. CDR1 is SNHLY, CDR2 FYNNEI, per germline. Trimming removed 0 bases from V and 0 bases from J, with 7 bases in between. In DNA form, the CDR3 reads TGTGCCAGCAGTGAAGCTACAGCTAGCACAGATACGCAGTATTTT. Residues: CASSEATASTDTQYF.

This clone was counted between two and nine times. The CDR3 sequence: CASSLGQELTEAFF. DNA of the CDR3: TGCGCCAGCAGCTTGGGACAGGAGTTGACTGAAGCTTTCTTT. This rearrangement joins TRBV5-1 to TRBJ1-1; weak D call: TRBD1 (6 bases). The CDR3 consists of 14 residues. Trimming left V 0 bases short and J 5 bases short, with 11 bases between. Per the germline V gene, CDR1 is SGHRS and CDR2 is YFSETQ.

The V and J genes are TRBV2 and TRBJ1-2, with D unclear. CDR1 and CDR2 from the germline V gene are SNHLY and FYNNEI. With 6 bases removed from V and 5 bases from J, the gap between germline ends came to 7 bases. The CDR3 runs 11 residues. Written as DNA, the CDR3 is TGTGCCAGCAGGAGGGTTTATGGCTACACCTTC. Its translation is CASRRVYGYTF.

This clone was recorded a few times. The gene calls are TRBV4-1 and TRBJ2-7; 13 bases are a match to TRBD2. The germline V gene encodes CDR1 MGHRA and CDR2 YSYEKL. Trimming removed 2 bases from V and 3 bases from J; junction bases left unmatched: 4. The CDR3 extends over 16 amino acids. This CDR3 reads CASSQTGLAGIYEQYF. The CDR3 DNA reads as TGCGCCAGCAGCCAAACGGGACTAGCGGGAATCTACGAGCAGTACTTC.

This chain connects TRBV15 to TRBJ2-1, with D perhaps matching TRBD2 (5 bases). V lost 2 bases and J lost 0, with 8 bases in between. Germline CDR1 is LNHNV and CDR2 is YYDKDF (reference sequence). This CDR3 comprises 15 residues. The CDR3 DNA sequence: TGTGCCACCAGCAGAAGAGCGGACTCCTACAATGAGCAGTTCTTC. It encodes CATSRRADSYNEQFF. Full variable domain (rest looked up from reference TRBV15 and TRBJ2-1): DAMVIQNPRYQVTQFGKPVTLSCSQTLNHNVMYWYQQKSSQAPKLLFHYYDKDFNNEADTPDNFQSRRPNTSFCFLDIRSPGLGDTAMYLCATSRRADSYNEQFFGPGTRLTVL.

The chain employs TRBV5-1 and TRBJ2-7; 12 positions agree with TRBD2. V dropped 3 bases and J dropped 3; count of bases not matched to a gene: 4. The CDR3 contains 15 residues. Per the germline V gene, CDR1 is SGHRS and CDR2 is YFSETQ. The CDR3 loop reads CASSSTSGRNYEQYF. The CDR3 DNA follows: TGCGCCAGCAGCTCTACTAGCGGGAGGAACTACGAGCAGTACTTC.

In this sample, this clone turned up a few times. V is TRBV9 and J is TRBJ2-2; 8 bases are shared with TRBD1. Germline lookup yields CDR1 SGDLS and CDR2 YYNGEE. The CDR3 length is 16 residues. The V and J ends lost 1 base and 0 bases, in that order; junction bases with no gene match: 2. In nucleotides, the CDR3 is TGTGCCAGCAGCGTATACAGGGGGTCGAACACCGGGGAGCTGTTTTTT. It yields the protein CASSVYRGSNTGELFF.